This T cell receptor beta chain was sequenced in a study of cytomegalovirus exposure and HLA in healthy donors. Study-level findings and limits: The investigators catalogued 164 TCR beta chains as cytomegalovirus-associated.

Amplification used 60 Vbeta primers and 13 Jbeta primers. This table comes from immunoSEQ multiplex PCR, and its TCRdb copy is limited to in-frame clones, with some not included. This sample's table reports approximately 110,000 clones. The length of the CDR3 is 15 residues. Trimming left V 4 bases short and J 7 bases short, with 16 bases between. Remarks on this clone: Its antigen remains unidentified.

This receptor was obtained from a man younger than 30 in good health and CMV-seronegative. Source material: PBMCs. The V call is TRBV23-1, the J call TRBJ2-2, with a tentative D call TRBD2 (7 bases). TRBV23-1 is given ORF status, its function remaining uncertain. This CDR3 is CASSPVREGVGELFF. For the CDR3, the DNA is TGCGCCAGCAGTCCTGTCAGGGAGGGGGTCGGGGAGCTGTTTTTT.